This T cell receptor (beta chain) came from a study of shared clonotypes between healthy human individuals. Produced via immunoSEQ multiplex PCR; TCRdb's table is partial and in-frame only. The sample contains around 2.1 million clones, about 92% of which appear only once. CD45RO negativity and positive selection for CCR7 defined naive CD8 cells, a population that excluded terminally differentiated effector memory CD45RA+ cells. Among the donors, all were Caucasian adults who lived in Nashville, Tennessee. Study outcomes and limitations: Researchers found naive subsets generally carried larger estimated richness than memory subsets. Sampling was confined to blood; repertoires within tissues likely differ.

The CDR3 has 16 amino acids. Unmatched junction bases numbered 9, after V lost 2 bases and J lost 3 bases. The germline gives CDR1 PRHDT, CDR2 FYEKMQ (reference sequence). Regarding this clone: Antigen specificity is unknown.

The chain couples TRBV13 to TRBJ1-2; 7 nucleotides match TRBD1. This receptor was obtained from a man younger than 35 in good health. Some clones in this sample may be carry-over from other donors' samples. Sequenced material: naive CD8+ T cells from PBMCs. The CDR3 nucleotides are TGTGCCAGCAGCTTAAGTACAGGGGCTAGTGACTATGGCTACACCTTC. As protein: CASSLSTGASDYGYTF.